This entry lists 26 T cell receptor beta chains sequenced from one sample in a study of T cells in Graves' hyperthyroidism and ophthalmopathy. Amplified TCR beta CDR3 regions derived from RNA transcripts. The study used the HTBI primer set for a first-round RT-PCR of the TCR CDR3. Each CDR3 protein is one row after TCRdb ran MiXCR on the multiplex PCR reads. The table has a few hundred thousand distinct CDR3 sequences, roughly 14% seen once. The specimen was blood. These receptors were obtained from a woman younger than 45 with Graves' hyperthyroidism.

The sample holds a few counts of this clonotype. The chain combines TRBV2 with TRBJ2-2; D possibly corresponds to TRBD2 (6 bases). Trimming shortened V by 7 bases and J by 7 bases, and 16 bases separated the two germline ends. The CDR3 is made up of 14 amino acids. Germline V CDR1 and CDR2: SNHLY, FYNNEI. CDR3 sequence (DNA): TGTGCCAGCATCCCCCCGGGAGTTGACGGGGAGCTGTTTTTT. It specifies CASIPPGVDGELFF. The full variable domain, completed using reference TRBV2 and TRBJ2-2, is EPEVTQTPSHQVTQMGQEVILRCVPISNHLYFYWYRQILGQKVEFLVSFYNNEISEKSEIFDDQFSVERPDGSNFTLKIRSTKLEDSAMYFCASIPPGVDGELFFGEGSRLTVL.

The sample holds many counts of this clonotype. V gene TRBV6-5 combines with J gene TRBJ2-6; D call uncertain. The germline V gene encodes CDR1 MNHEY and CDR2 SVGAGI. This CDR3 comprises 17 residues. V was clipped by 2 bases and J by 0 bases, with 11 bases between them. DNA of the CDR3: TGTGCCAGCAGTTACGGTTCCGGAGTCTCTGGGGCCAACGTCCTGACTTTC. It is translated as CASSYGSGVSGANVLTF.

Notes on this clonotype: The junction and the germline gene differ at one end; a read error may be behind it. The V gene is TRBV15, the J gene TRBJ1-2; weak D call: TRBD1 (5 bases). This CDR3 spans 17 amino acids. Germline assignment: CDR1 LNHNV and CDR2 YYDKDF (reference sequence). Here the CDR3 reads CATSTPLRGTDSGGCTF. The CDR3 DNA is TGTGCCACCAGCACACCTTTACGGGGCACCGACTCGGGTGGCTGCACCTTC.

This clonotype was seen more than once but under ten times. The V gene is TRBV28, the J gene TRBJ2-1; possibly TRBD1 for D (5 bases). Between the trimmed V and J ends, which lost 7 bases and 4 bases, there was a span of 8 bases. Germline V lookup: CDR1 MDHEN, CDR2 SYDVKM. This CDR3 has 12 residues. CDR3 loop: CASKTVYNEQFF. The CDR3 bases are TGTGCCAGCAAGACAGTTTACAATGAGCAGTTCTTC.

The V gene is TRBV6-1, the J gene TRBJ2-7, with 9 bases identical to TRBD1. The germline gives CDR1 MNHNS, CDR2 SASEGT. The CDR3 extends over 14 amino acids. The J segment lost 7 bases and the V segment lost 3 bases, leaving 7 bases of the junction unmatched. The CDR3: CASSDSQGAKEQYF. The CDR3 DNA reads TGTGCCAGCAGTGACTCACAGGGGGCGAAAGAGCAGTACTTC.

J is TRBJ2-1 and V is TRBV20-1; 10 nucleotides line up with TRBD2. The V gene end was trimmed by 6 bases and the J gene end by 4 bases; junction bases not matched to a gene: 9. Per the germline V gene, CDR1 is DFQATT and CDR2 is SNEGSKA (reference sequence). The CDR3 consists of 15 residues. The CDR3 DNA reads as TGCAGTGCAACCCGGACTAGCGGATTTTACAATGAGCAGTTCTTC. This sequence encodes CSATRTSGFYNEQFF.

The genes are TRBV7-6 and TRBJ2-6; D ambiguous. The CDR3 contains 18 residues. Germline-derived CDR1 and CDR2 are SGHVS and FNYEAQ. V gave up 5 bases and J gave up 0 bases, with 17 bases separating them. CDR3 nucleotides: TGTGCCAGCAGCCCAGAGAGTTTTCACTTCTCTGGGGCCAACGTCCTGACTTTC. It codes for CASSPESFHFSGANVLTF.

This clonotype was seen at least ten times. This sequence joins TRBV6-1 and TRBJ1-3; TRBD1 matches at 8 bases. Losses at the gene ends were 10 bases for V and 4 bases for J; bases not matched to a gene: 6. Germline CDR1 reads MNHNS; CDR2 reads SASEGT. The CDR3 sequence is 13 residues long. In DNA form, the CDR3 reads TGTGCCACCCAGGGGGCTAGAGGAAACACCATATATTTT. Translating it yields CATQGARGNTIYF.

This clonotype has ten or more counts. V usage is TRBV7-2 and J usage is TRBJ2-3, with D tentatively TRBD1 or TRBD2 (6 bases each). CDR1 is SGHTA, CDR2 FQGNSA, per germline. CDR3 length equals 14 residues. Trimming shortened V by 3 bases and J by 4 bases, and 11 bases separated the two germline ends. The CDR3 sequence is CASSFTRGADTQYF. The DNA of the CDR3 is TGTGCCAGCAGCTTTACTAGGGGGGCAGATACGCAGTATTTT. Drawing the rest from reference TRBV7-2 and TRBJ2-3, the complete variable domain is GAGVSQSPSNKVTEKGKDVELRCDPISGHTALYWYRQSLGQGLEFLIYFQGNSAPDKSGLPSDRFSAERTGGSVSTLTIQRTQQEDSAVYLCASSFTRGADTQYFGPGTRLTVL.

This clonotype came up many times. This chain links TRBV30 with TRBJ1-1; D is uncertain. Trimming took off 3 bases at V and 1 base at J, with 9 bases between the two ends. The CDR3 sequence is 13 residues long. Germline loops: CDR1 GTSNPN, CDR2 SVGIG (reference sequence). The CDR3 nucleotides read TGTGCCTGGAGGGACTCTGAGAACACTGAAGCTTTCTTT. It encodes CAWRDSENTEAFF.

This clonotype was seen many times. The CDR3, as DNA: TGTGCCACCAGCAGAGATATGGCTAGCGTTTACAATGAGCAGTTCTTC. Protein: CATSRDMASVYNEQFF. The rearrangement uses TRBV15 and TRBJ2-1, with TRBD2 as a possible D gene (6 bases). Germline V CDR1 and CDR2: LNHNV, YYDKDF (reference sequence). V gave up 0 bases and J gave up 4 bases, with 13 bases separating them. The CDR3 spans 16 residues.

The CDR3: CASSQAGTSGAYEQYF. As DNA, the CDR3 is TGCGCCAGCAGCCAAGCCGGGACTAGCGGTGCCTACGAGCAGTACTTC. The V and J genes are TRBV4-3 and TRBJ2-7; 11 bases match TRBD2. Trimming cost V 1 base and J 2 bases; bases outside gene matches: 4. CDR3 length equals 16 residues. Per the germline V gene, CDR1 is LGHNA and CDR2 is YSLEER.

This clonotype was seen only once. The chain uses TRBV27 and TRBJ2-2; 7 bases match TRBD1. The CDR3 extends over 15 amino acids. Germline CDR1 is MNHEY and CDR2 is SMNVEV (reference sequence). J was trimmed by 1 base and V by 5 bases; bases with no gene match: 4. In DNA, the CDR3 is TGTGCCAGCAGTAAACAGGGGTTGAACACCGGGGAGCTGTTTTTT. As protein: CASSKQGLNTGELFF.

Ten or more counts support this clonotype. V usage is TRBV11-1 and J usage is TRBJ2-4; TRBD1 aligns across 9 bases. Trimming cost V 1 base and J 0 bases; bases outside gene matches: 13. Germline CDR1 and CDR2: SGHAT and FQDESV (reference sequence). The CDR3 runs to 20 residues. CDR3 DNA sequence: TGTGCCAGCAGCTTAGGCCGGGACAGGGTTATGGGCCTAGCCAAAAACATTCAGTACTTC. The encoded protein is CASSLGRDRVMGLAKNIQYF.

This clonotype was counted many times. The CDR3 sequence is CSARAGEGEQFF. CDR3 nucleotides: TGCAGTGCTAGAGCGGGAGAGGGTGAGCAGTTCTTC. The V and J genes are TRBV20-1 and TRBJ2-1, with D perhaps matching TRBD2 (6 bases). The ends were cut back, 1 base at V and 9 bases at J, with 10 bases in the middle. The CDR3 contains 12 residues. Germline-derived CDR1 and CDR2 are DFQATT and SNEGSKA (reference sequence).

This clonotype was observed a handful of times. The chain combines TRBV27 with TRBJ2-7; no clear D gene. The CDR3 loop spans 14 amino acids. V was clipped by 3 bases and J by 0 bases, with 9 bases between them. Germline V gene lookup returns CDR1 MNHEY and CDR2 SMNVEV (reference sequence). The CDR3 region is CASSLVGYSYEQYF. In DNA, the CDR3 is TGTGCCAGCAGTTTGGTCGGTTACTCCTACGAGCAGTACTTC.

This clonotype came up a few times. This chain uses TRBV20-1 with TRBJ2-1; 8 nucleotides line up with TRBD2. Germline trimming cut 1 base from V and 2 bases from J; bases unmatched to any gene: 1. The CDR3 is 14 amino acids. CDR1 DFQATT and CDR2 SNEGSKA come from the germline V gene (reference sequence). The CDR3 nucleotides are TGCAGTGCTAGAGTTAGCGGGGCCTACAATGAGCAGTTCTTC. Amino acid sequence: CSARVSGAYNEQFF.

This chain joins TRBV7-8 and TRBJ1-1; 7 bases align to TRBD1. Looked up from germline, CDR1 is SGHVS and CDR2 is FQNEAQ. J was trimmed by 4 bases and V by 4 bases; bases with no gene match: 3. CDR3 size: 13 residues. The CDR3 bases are TGTGCCAGCAGCTCGAACAGGGGCACTGAAGCTTTCTTT. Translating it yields CASSSNRGTEAFF.

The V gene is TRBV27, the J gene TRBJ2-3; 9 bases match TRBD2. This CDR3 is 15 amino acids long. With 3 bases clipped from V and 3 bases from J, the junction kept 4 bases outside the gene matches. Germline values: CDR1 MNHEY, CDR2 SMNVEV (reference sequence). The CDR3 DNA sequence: TGTGCCAGCAGTTTCTCGGCGGGGGGGACAGATACGCAGTATTTT. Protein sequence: CASSFSAGGTDTQYF.

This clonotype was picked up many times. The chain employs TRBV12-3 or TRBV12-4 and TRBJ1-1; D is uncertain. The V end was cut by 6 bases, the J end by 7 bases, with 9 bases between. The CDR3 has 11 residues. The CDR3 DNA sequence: TGTGCCAGCAGCCCCGTTTTTGAAGCTTTCTTT. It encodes CASSPVFEAFF.

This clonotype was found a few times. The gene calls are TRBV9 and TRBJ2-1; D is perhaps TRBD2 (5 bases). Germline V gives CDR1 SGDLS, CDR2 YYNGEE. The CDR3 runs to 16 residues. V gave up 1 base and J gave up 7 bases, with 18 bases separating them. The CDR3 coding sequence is TGTGCCAGCAGCGTAACTGGGAGATCCCCCAGGAATGAGCAGTTCTTC. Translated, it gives CASSVTGRSPRNEQFF.

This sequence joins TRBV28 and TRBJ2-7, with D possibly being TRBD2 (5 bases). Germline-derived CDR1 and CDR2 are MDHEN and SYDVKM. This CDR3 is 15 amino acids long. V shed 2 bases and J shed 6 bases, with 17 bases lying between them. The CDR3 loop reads CASSLTGTASTEQYF. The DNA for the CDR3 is TGTGCCAGCAGTTTAACGGGAACAGCTTCTACCGAGCAGTACTTC.

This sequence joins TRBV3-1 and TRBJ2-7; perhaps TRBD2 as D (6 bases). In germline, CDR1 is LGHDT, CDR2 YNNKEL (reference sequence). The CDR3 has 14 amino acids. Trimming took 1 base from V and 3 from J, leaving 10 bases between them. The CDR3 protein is CASSQGAAGYEQYF. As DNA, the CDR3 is TGTGCCAGCAGCCAAGGGGCAGCGGGCTACGAGCAGTACTTC.

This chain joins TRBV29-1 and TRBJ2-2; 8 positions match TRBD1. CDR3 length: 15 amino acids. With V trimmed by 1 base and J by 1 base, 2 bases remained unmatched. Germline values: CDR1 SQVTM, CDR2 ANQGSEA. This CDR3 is CSVEVGTGNTGELFF. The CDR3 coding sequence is TGCAGCGTTGAAGTGGGGACAGGGAACACCGGGGAGCTGTTTTTT.

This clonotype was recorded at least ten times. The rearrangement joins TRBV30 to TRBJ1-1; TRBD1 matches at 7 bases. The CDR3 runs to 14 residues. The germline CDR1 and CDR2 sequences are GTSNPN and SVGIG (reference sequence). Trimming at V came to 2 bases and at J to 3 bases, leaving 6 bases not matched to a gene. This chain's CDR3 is CAWSMRGHDTEAFF. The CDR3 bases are TGTGCCTGGAGTATGAGGGGGCACGACACTGAAGCTTTCTTT.

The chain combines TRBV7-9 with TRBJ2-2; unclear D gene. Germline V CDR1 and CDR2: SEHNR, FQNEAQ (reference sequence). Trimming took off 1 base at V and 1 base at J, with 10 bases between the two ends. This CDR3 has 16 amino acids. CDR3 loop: CASSLGGSWNTGELFF. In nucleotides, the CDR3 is TGTGCCAGCAGCTTAGGGGGTAGCTGGAACACCGGGGAGCTGTTTTTT.